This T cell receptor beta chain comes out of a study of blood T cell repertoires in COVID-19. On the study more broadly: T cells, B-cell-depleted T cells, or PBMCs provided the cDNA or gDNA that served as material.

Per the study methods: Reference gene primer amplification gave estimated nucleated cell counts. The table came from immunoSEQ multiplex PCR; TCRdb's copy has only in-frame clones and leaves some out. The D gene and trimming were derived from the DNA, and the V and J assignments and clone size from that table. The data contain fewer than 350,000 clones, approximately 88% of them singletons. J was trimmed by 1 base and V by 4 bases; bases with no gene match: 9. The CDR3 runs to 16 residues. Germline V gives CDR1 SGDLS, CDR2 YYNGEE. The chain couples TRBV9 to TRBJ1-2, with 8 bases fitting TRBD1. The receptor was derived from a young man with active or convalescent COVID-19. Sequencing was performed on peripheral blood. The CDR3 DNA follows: TGTGCCAGCAGCCTGGACAGGGATGGAGGTAACTATGGCTACACCTTC. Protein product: CASSLDRDGGNYGYTF.